This T cell receptor (beta chain) was sequenced for a study of cytotoxic CD8 clonotypes in ibrutinib-treated CLL. This clone was observed once. Here immunoSEQ multiplex PCR was the method, and the copy in TCRdb shows in-frame clones only, minus some. The profile shows fewer than 400,000 clones, roughly two thirds of them singletons. Germline trimming cut 1 base from V and 0 bases from J; bases unmatched to any gene: 11. Germline V gene data show CDR1 as MNHEY and CDR2 as SMNVEV (reference sequence). The CDR3 runs to 19 residues. This sequence was found in a human donor with chronic lymphocytic leukemia. The sample was PBMCs, taken after 36 months of ibrutinib treatment. The genes are TRBV27 and TRBJ2-2; 7 bases align to TRBD1. CDR3 nucleotide sequence: TGTGCCAGCAGTTTATTCCAATACAGGGGATTATCGAACACCGGGGAGCTGTTTTTT. Translation gives CASSLFQYRGLSNTGELFF.